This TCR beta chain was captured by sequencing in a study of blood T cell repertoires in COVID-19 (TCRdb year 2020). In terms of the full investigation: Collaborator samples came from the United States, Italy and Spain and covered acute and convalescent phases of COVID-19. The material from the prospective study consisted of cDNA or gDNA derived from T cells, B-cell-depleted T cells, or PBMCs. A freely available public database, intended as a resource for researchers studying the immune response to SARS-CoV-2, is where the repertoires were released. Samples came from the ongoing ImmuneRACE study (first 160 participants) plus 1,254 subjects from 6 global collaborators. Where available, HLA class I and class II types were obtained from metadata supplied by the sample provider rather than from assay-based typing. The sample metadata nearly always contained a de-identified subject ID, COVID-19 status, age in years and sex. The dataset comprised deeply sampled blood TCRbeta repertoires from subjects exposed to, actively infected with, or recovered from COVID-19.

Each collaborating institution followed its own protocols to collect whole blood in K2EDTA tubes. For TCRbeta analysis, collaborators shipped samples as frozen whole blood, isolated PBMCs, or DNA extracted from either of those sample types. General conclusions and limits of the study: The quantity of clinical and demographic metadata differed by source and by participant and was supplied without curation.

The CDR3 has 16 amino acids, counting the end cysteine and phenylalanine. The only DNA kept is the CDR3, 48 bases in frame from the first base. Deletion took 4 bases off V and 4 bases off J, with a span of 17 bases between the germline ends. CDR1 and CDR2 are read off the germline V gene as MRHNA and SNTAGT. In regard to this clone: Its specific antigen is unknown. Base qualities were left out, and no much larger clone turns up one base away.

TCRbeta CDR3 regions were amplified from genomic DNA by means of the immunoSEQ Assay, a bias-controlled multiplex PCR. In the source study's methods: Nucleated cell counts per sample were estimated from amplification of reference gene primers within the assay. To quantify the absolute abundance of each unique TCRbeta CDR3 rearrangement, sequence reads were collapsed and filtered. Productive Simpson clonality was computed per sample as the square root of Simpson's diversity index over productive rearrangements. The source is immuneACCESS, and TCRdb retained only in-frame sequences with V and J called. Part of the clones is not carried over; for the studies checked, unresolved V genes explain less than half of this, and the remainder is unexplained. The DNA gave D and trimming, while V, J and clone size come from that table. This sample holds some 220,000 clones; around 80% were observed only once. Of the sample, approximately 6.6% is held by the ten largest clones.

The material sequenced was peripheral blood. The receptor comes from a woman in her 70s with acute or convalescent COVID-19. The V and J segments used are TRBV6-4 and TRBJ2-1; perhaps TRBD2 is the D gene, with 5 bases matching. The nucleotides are TGTGCCAGCAGTGTCACCGGGCCTAGCCCTTACAATGAGCAGTTCTTC. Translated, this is CASSVTGPSPYNEQFF.